The 27 T cell receptor beta chains below were found in one sample sequenced in a study of blood T cells in healthy people across ages. The second PCR ran roughly 7 to 12 cycles with a sample-barcoded 5' primer and J-beta primers. A single record per CDR3 protein comes from TCRdb applying MiXCR to the 5' RACE reads. Here the sample spans about 680,000 distinct CDR3 sequences, 45% to 50% being singletons. The sequencing sample was made of blood. Every receptor here comes from an older woman in good health.

The chain employs TRBV20-1 and TRBJ2-5; 7 bases map to TRBD2. The J call could be wrong; TRBJ2-7 is a better fit for the DNA end. CDR3 length: 14 amino acids. The germline V gene encodes CDR1 DFQATT and CDR2 SNEGSKA (reference sequence). The CDR3 nucleotides are TGCAGTGCTAGAGGAGTGGGAGGGAGTGGCGAGCAGTACTTC. Its translation: CSARGVGGSGEQYF.

The genes are TRBV20-1 and TRBJ2-4; TRBD2 aligns across 11 bases. The germline V gene has CDR1 DFQATT and CDR2 SNEGSKA (reference sequence). The CDR3 runs 18 residues. J lost 1 base, V lost 0 bases, and 8 bases had no gene match. CDR3 sequence reads: CSARDRTSGSSAKNIQYF. CDR3 DNA: TGCAGTGCTAGAGATCGTACTAGCGGGAGTTCCGCCAAAAACATTCAGTACTTC.

This clonotype has a handful of counts. The rearrangement joins TRBV4-3 to TRBJ1-1; TRBD1 matches 7 bases. Per the germline V gene, CDR1 is LGHNA and CDR2 is YSLEER. The CDR3 length is 15 residues. The V and J ends lost 2 bases and 1 base, in that order; junction bases with no gene match: 4. The CDR3 here is CASSQRRGRNTEAFF. The DNA of the CDR3 is TGCGCCAGCAGCCAACGGAGGGGGCGGAACACTGAAGCTTTCTTT.

This clonotype appeared a few times. The chain couples TRBV7-9 to TRBJ2-3; D tentatively reads TRBD1 or TRBD2 (5 bases each). The V end lost 4 bases, the J end lost 7 bases, and 18 bases lay between the germline ends. The CDR3 is 15 residues long. CDR1 is SEHNR, CDR2 FQNEAQ, per germline (reference sequence). The CDR3 DNA reads TGTGCCAGCAGCTCGGACGGGACCCCCCGCAATACGCAGTATTTT. It yields the protein CASSSDGTPRNTQYF.

The gene calls are TRBV20-1 and TRBJ1-5; a possible D gene is TRBD1 (6 bases). This CDR3 comprises 14 residues. Trimming cost V 8 bases and J 2 bases, with 16 bases left between them. The germline gives CDR1 DFQATT, CDR2 SNEGSKA (reference sequence). CDR3 loop: CSTTRPGGNQPQHF. The CDR3 coding sequence is TGCAGTACCACGCGGCCAGGGGGCAATCAGCCCCAGCATTTT.

There are a few counts of this clonotype. This rearrangement joins TRBV9 to TRBJ2-5, with D unclear. V was clipped by 0 bases and J by 2 bases, with 8 bases between them. CDR3 length: 14 amino acids. CDR1 and CDR2 from the germline V gene are SGDLS and YYNGEE. The CDR3 DNA reads as TGTGCCAGCAGCGTAGAGGGCAGGCAAGAGACCCAGTACTTC. Its protein product is CASSVEGRQETQYF. Supplemented by reference TRBV9 and TRBJ2-5, the full variable domain reads DSGVTQTPKHLITATGQRVTLRCSPRSGDLSVYWYQQSLDQGLQFLIQYYNGEERAKGNILERFSAQQFPDLHSELNLSSLELGDSALYFCASSVEGRQETQYFGPGTRLLVL.

This clonotype was seen a handful of times. The chain uses TRBV29-1 and TRBJ1-1, with 7 bases lining up with TRBD1. The CDR3 has 13 residues. Germline V gene sequence: CDR1 SQVTM, CDR2 ANQGSEA. V trimming: 6 bases; J trimming: 1 base; junction bases outside the gene matches: 5. The CDR3 loop is CSVRDRENTEAFF. The CDR3 region has the DNA TGCAGCGTGCGGGACAGAGAGAACACTGAAGCTTTCTTT.

The chain employs TRBV7-3 and TRBJ2-1, with 10 bases that match TRBD2. The CDR3 covers 15 residues. Germline V gives CDR1 SGHTA, CDR2 FQGTGA. V shed 5 bases and J 9 bases; nucleotides not matched to a gene: 10. CDR3 in DNA: TGTGCCAGCAGCCCGAGACTAGCGGGTAAGGCTGAGCAGTTCTTC. Its protein product is CASSPRLAGKAEQFF.

This clonotype occurred a few times. The gene calls are TRBV6-6 and TRBJ1-2, with a possible D match to TRBD1 (6 bases). V was pared by 2 bases and J by 3 bases, with 7 bases between. The CDR3 has 13 amino acids. Looked up from germline, CDR1 is MNHNY and CDR2 is SVGAGI (reference sequence). CDR3 loop: CASSYGQYYGYTF. The CDR3, as DNA: TGTGCCAGCAGTTACGGACAGTACTATGGCTACACCTTC.

The chain employs TRBV6-5 and TRBJ2-5; D perhaps matches TRBD2 (5 bases). The J call is in doubt because the DNA end fits TRBJ2-7 better. This CDR3 is built from 14 residues. Germline CDR1 is MNHEY and CDR2 is SVGAGI. The CDR3 DNA sequence: TGTGCCAGCACCAAGGCGGGCTTCCCCTACGAGCAGTACTTC. Translation gives CASTKAGFPYEQYF.

This clonotype has just a few counts. The CDR3 DNA sequence: TGTGCCAGCAGCACAACCTGGGACCAGGCCCCCGATACGCAGTATTTT. Protein product: CASSTTWDQAPDTQYF. This rearrangement joins TRBV7-8 to TRBJ2-3, with D perhaps assigned TRBD1 or TRBD2 (5 bases each). CDR1 is SGHVS and CDR2 is FQNEAQ in the germline V gene. Trimming cost V 5 bases and J 6 bases, with 21 bases left between them. The CDR3 has 16 residues.

DNA for the CDR3: TGTGCCAGCAGTTTCAGGTTAGGGAATAATCAGCCCCAGCATTTT. Translated: CASSFRLGNNQPQHF. This sequence joins TRBV28 and TRBJ1-5; D unresolved. Per germline, CDR1 MDHEN and CDR2 SYDVKM. V was cut by 3 bases and J by 4 bases, with 13 bases left in between. The CDR3 totals 15 residues.

V usage is TRBV10-3 and J usage is TRBJ2-5; 7 bases map to TRBD1. Germline trimming cut 4 bases from V and 5 bases from J; bases unmatched to any gene: 10. Germline lookup yields CDR1 ENHRY and CDR2 SYGVKD. This CDR3 is built from 15 residues. The CDR3 protein is CAISATGLPYETQYF. CDR3 in DNA: TGTGCCATCAGTGCGACAGGGCTTCCTTACGAGACCCAGTACTTC.

The rearrangement links TRBV20-1 to TRBJ2-3, with D possibly TRBD2 on 6 matching bases. The length of the CDR3 is 17 residues. Between the trimmed V and J ends, which lost 6 bases and 2 bases, there was a span of 24 bases. Germline loops: CDR1 DFQATT, CDR2 SNEGSKA (reference sequence). The CDR3 reads CSARPISRRADTDTQYF. Written as DNA, the CDR3 is TGCAGTGCCCGCCCGATTAGCAGGAGGGCAGACACAGATACGCAGTATTTT.

This clonotype was observed a handful of times. The gene calls are TRBV15 and TRBJ2-1, with D possibly being TRBD2 (6 bases). The germline V gene encodes CDR1 LNHNV and CDR2 YYDKDF (reference sequence). V was clipped by 0 bases and J by 6 bases, with 12 bases between them. The CDR3 totals 15 residues. For the CDR3, the DNA is TGTGCCACCAGCAGAGATGGAACTAGCAGCAATGAGCAGTTCTTC. Translation gives CATSRDGTSSNEQFF.

The chain's CDR3 is CASSYSIGYNEQFF. DNA for the CDR3: TGTGCCAGCAGTTACTCGATTGGGTACAATGAGCAGTTCTTC. The V call is TRBV6-2 or TRBV6-3, the J call TRBJ2-1; D gene uncertain. The V gene lost 0 bases and the J gene lost 4 bases, with 7 bases spanning the gap. This CDR3 is 14 amino acids long. Germline V gene sequence: CDR1 MNHEY, CDR2 SVGEGT.

V gene TRBV5-1 combines with J gene TRBJ2-3, with D possibly being TRBD2 (5 bases). The CDR3 length is 16 residues. Germline V gene sequence: CDR1 SGHRS, CDR2 YFSETQ. Trimming pared 0 bases from V and 1 base from J, leaving 12 bases between. CDR3 in DNA: TGCGCCAGCAGCTTGGGGCGGCTCGGGGGCACAGATACGCAGTATTTT. It codes for CASSLGRLGGTDTQYF. The full variable domain, completed using reference TRBV5-1 and TRBJ2-3, is KAGVTQTPRYLIKTRGQQVTLSCSPISGHRSVSWYQQTPGQGLQFLFEYFSETQRNKGNFPGRFSGRQFSNSRSEMNVSTLELGDSALYLCASSLGRLGGTDTQYFGPGTRLTVL.

This chain's CDR3 is CASSRAGTGFYEQYF. CDR3 coding DNA: TGTGCCAGCAGCCGGGCCGGGACAGGGTTCTACGAGCAGTACTTC. The chain links TRBV7-2 to TRBJ2-5; 9 nucleotides match TRBD1. The end of the DNA aligns better with TRBJ2-7, so the J call may be wrong. The germline V gene encodes CDR1 SGHTA and CDR2 FQGNSA. The CDR3 is 15 amino acids.

The chain is built from TRBV10-3 and TRBJ1-1; 8 nucleotides line up with TRBD1. The CDR3 covers 14 residues. V was clipped by 5 bases and J by 3 bases; unmatched bases: 5. Germline CDR1 ENHRY, CDR2 SYGVKD. The CDR3 region has the DNA TGTGCCATCAGTAGACAGGGGAAAGACACTGAAGCTTTCTTT. It codes for CAISRQGKDTEAFF.

This clonotype was counted between two and nine times. The V and J genes are TRBV28 and TRBJ1-2, with D tentatively TRBD1 (6 bases). This CDR3 region has 15 residues. Trimming stripped 5 bases from V and 4 bases from J, with 17 bases between. Germline CDR1 and CDR2: MDHEN and SYDVKM. This CDR3 is CASSINRDRTYGYTF. The CDR3 nucleotides read TGTGCCAGCAGTATAAACCGAGACAGGACCTATGGCTACACCTTC.

The chain joins TRBV3-1 to TRBJ1-1; no clear D gene. The length of the CDR3 is 14 residues. Germline V lookup: CDR1 LGHDT, CDR2 YNNKEL (reference sequence). Between the trimmed V and J ends, which lost 7 bases and 1 base, there was a span of 13 bases. The CDR3 is CASTTGYANTEAFF. CDR3 nucleotides: TGTGCCAGCACCACGGGGTACGCGAACACTGAAGCTTTCTTT.

The CDR3 protein is CASSLPGSYSGYTF. The DNA of the CDR3 is TGTGCCAGCAGCTTGCCCGGGAGTTATTCTGGCTACACCTTC. The rearrangement joins TRBV5-6 to TRBJ1-2; D not certain. The CDR3 sequence is 14 residues long. Trimming took off 1 base at V and 7 bases at J, with 14 bases between the two ends. Germline V gene data show CDR1 as SGHDT and CDR2 as YYEEEE.

This clonotype was detected ten times or more. The chain employs TRBV28 and TRBJ1-2; 8 bases agree with TRBD1. The CDR3 has 13 amino acids. V dropped 6 bases and J dropped 7; count of bases not matched to a gene: 7. The germline gives CDR1 MDHEN, CDR2 SYDVKM. The CDR3 loop is CASRQTGGSGYTF. CDR3 bases: TGTGCCAGCAGGCAAACAGGGGGAAGTGGCTACACCTTC.

V gene TRBV9 combines with J gene TRBJ2-1, with a weak D call TRBD2 (6 bases). CDR1 and CDR2 (germline): SGDLS, YYNGEE. With 0 bases removed from V and 9 bases from J, the gap between germline ends came to 10 bases. The length of the CDR3 is 13 residues. The CDR3 region is CASSVDLEGEQFF. Written as DNA, the CDR3 is TGTGCCAGCAGCGTAGATTTGGAGGGTGAGCAGTTCTTC.

In its sample, this clonotype was seen a few times. The chain couples TRBV7-2 to TRBJ2-2; D call uncertain. CDR3 length: 14 residues. Germline V gives CDR1 SGHTA, CDR2 FQGNSA. The ends were cut back, 2 bases at V and 1 base at J, with 5 bases in the middle. The chain's CDR3 is CASSLNLNTGELFF. CDR3 DNA sequence: TGTGCCAGCAGCTTAAACCTGAACACCGGGGAGCTGTTTTTT.

This clonotype was observed a few times. The V gene is TRBV15, the J gene TRBJ2-5, with TRBD2 as a possible D gene (5 bases). Germline assignment: CDR1 LNHNV and CDR2 YYDKDF (reference sequence). This CDR3 spans 16 amino acids. Trimming took off 5 bases at V and 3 bases at J, with 19 bases between the two ends. The CDR3 reads CATSGPGRAAEETQYF. CDR3 coding DNA: TGTGCCACCAGCGGCCCTGGGCGGGCAGCCGAAGAGACCCAGTACTTC. The variable domain in full, with the rest retrieved from reference TRBV15 and TRBJ2-5, is DAMVIQNPRYQVTQFGKPVTLSCSQTLNHNVMYWYQQKSSQAPKLLFHYYDKDFNNEADTPDNFQSRRPNTSFCFLDIRSPGLGDTAMYLCATSGPGRAAEETQYFGPGTRLLVL.

In this sample, this clonotype turned up once. The V gene is TRBV27, the J gene TRBJ2-5; TRBD2 matches 7 bases. TRBJ2-7 matches the DNA end more closely, so the J call is doubtful. The CDR3 covers 14 residues. Germline V CDR1 and CDR2: MNHEY, SMNVEV (reference sequence). The CDR3 bases are TGTGCCAGCAGTCGCGGGAGCTACCCTTACGAGCAGTACTTC. Protein sequence: CASSRGSYPYEQYF.